Listed below are T cell receptor beta chains from one sample, sequenced in a study of a mutant IDH1 vaccine in newly diagnosed glioma. Measured with immunoSEQ multiplex PCR; TCRdb has only the in-frame clones, and not every one. The table records about 54,000 clones, 70% to 90% of them present only once. No cognate antigen is known for these TCRs. The sequences come from PBMCs, collected from a glioma patient whose treatment included an IDH1 peptide vaccine. These receptors originate from a man aged 35 to 55 with glioma. The CDR3 runs from the conserved cysteine through the conserved F or W. The D gene is left open where the match is weak. Clone size, where shown, is once, few, many, or a class for clones that have expanded.

abundance: -; d_gene: TRBD1; j_gene: TRBJ2-7; v_gene: TRBV28; CDR3aa: CAMQGARMDEQYF; CDR3nt: TGTGCCATGCAGGGGGCGAGGATGGACGAGCAGTACTTC
abundance: -; d_gene: -; j_gene: TRBJ1-1; v_gene: TRBV19; CDR3aa: CASSIRTENTEAFF; CDR3nt: TGTGCCAGTAGTATCAGGACAGAGAACACTGAAGCTTTCTTT
abundance: -; d_gene: -; j_gene: TRBJ2-5; v_gene: TRBV7-8; CDR3aa: CASSLEVYQETQYF; CDR3nt: TGTGCCAGCAGCTTAGAAGTCTACCAAGAGACCCAGTACTTC
abundance: -; d_gene: -; j_gene: TRBJ2-7; v_gene: TRBV6-5; CDR3aa: CASSGQAGSSYEQYF; CDR3nt: TGTGCCAGCAGTGGACAGGCCGGGAGCTCCTACGAGCAGTACTTC
abundance: -; d_gene: TRBD1; j_gene: TRBJ1-5; v_gene: TRBV19; CDR3aa: CATATTGGYGNQPQHF; CDR3nt: TGTGCCACCGCTACGACAGGGGGTTATGGCAATCAGCCCCAGCATTTT
abundance: -; d_gene: -; j_gene: TRBJ1-2; v_gene: TRBV14; CDR3aa: CASSQDTGIHYGYTF; CDR3nt: TGTGCCAGCAGCCAAGATACGGGAATACACTATGGCTACACCTTC
abundance: -; d_gene: -; j_gene: TRBJ2-7; v_gene: TRBV19; CDR3aa: CASSWAGIAYEQYF; CDR3nt: TGTGCCAGTAGTTGGGCTGGAATTGCCTACGAGCAGTACTTC
abundance: few; d_gene: -; j_gene: TRBJ2-3; v_gene: TRBV7-2; CDR3aa: CASSRDSSTDTQYF; CDR3nt: TGTGCCAGCAGCCGGGACTCCAGCACAGATACGCAGTATTTT
abundance: -; d_gene: TRBD1; j_gene: TRBJ1-1; v_gene: TRBV18; CDR3aa: CASSPLGTDTEAFF; CDR3nt: TGTGCCAGCTCACCCCTCGGGACAGACACTGAAGCTTTCTTT
abundance: -; d_gene: -; j_gene: TRBJ1-1; v_gene: TRBV5-6; CDR3aa: CASSRQSTEAFF; CDR3nt: TGTGCCAGCAGCCGACAAAGCACTGAAGCTTTCTTT
abundance: few; d_gene: -; j_gene: TRBJ1-5; v_gene: TRBV7-3; CDR3aa: CASSLAPQHF; CDR3nt: TGTGCCAGCAGCTTAGCCCCCCAGCATTTT
abundance: -; d_gene: TRBD2; j_gene: TRBJ2-7; v_gene: TRBV5-4; CDR3aa: CASRGGLAGVYEQYF; CDR3nt: TGTGCCAGCAGAGGAGGCCTAGCGGGAGTCTACGAGCAGTACTTC
abundance: -; d_gene: -; j_gene: TRBJ2-6; v_gene: TRBV5-1; CDR3aa: CASRAGTGGANVLTF; CDR3nt: TGCGCCAGCAGAGCAGGTACTGGTGGGGCCAACGTCCTGACTTTC
abundance: once; d_gene: -; j_gene: TRBJ2-7; v_gene: TRBV5-1; CDR3aa: CASSRTGPEYEQYF; CDR3nt: TGCGCCAGCAGTCGAACCGGGCCCGAATACGAGCAGTACTTC
abundance: few; d_gene: -; j_gene: TRBJ2-6; v_gene: TRBV27; CDR3aa: CASSPRQFFSGANVLTF; CDR3nt: TGTGCCAGCAGTCCGAGACAGTTTTTCTCTGGGGCCAACGTCCTGACTTTC
abundance: -; d_gene: -; j_gene: TRBJ1-5; v_gene: TRBV5-8; CDR3aa: CASSAGFLPAGNQPQHF; CDR3nt: TGTGCCAGCTCGGCAGGGTTCTTACCGGCGGGCAATCAGCCCCAGCATTTT
abundance: -; d_gene: -; j_gene: TRBJ2-2; v_gene: TRBV23-1; CDR3aa: CASSQTGELFF; CDR3nt: TGCGCCAGCAGTCAGACAGGGGAGCTGTTTTTT
abundance: -; d_gene: TRBD1; j_gene: TRBJ2-5; v_gene: TRBV7-6; CDR3aa: CASSPPETGSGTQYF; CDR3nt: TGTGCCAGCAGCCCACCTGAGACAGGGAGTGGGACCCAGTACTTC
abundance: -; d_gene: TRBD1; j_gene: TRBJ2-1; v_gene: TRBV11-2; CDR3aa: CASSSPGQYYNEQFF; CDR3nt: TGTGCCAGCAGCTCACCGGGACAGTACTACAATGAGCAGTTCTTC
abundance: once; d_gene: -; j_gene: TRBJ2-3; v_gene: TRBV6-5; CDR3aa: CASSYRRTATDTQYF; CDR3nt: TGTGCCAGCAGCTACCGCCGGACAGCCACAGATACGCAGTATTTT
abundance: -; d_gene: TRBD2; j_gene: TRBJ2-1; v_gene: TRBV10-3; CDR3aa: CAISRAGGEQFF; CDR3nt: TGTGCCATCAGTAGAGCGGGAGGTGAGCAGTTCTTC
abundance: -; d_gene: -; j_gene: TRBJ1-2; v_gene: TRBV5-4; CDR3aa: CASSLDRANYGYTF; CDR3nt: TGTGCCAGCAGCTTGGACAGGGCAAACTATGGCTACACCTTC
abundance: -; d_gene: TRBD2; j_gene: TRBJ2-7; v_gene: TRBV4-1; CDR3aa: CASSQDLSGSWYF; CDR3nt: TGCGCCAGCAGCCAAGATTTGAGCGGGAGTTGGTACTTC
abundance: -; d_gene: TRBD1; j_gene: TRBJ2-1; v_gene: TRBV9; CDR3aa: CASSGSGTGGHEQFF; CDR3nt: TGTGCCAGCAGCGGGTCCGGGACAGGGGGCCATGAGCAGTTCTTC
abundance: -; d_gene: TRBD1; j_gene: TRBJ1-1; v_gene: TRBV19; CDR3aa: CASSPGQGSTEAFF; CDR3nt: TGTGCCAGTAGTCCGGGACAGGGGAGCACTGAAGCTTTCTTT
abundance: -; d_gene: -; j_gene: TRBJ1-1; v_gene: TRBV15; CDR3aa: CATSDVFNNLNTEAFF; CDR3nt: TGTGCCACCTCCGACGTATTCAATAACTTGAACACTGAAGCTTTCTTT
abundance: -; d_gene: -; j_gene: TRBJ2-3; v_gene: TRBV19; CDR3aa: CASSISAGLADTQYF; CDR3nt: TGTGCCAGTAGTATTTCGGCGGGGCTCGCAGATACGCAGTATTTT
abundance: once; d_gene: TRBD1; j_gene: TRBJ2-7; v_gene: TRBV6-5; CDR3aa: CASSSTYRGTYEQYF; CDR3nt: TGTGCCAGCAGTTCGACGTACAGGGGGACTTACGAGCAGTACTTC
abundance: once; d_gene: TRBD2; j_gene: TRBJ2-5; v_gene: TRBV7-9; CDR3aa: CASSLGLAGVGETQYF; CDR3nt: TGTGCCAGCAGCTTGGGACTAGCGGGAGTTGGGGAGACCCAGTACTTC
abundance: once; d_gene: -; j_gene: TRBJ1-1; v_gene: TRBV4-1; CDR3aa: CASSQDPEGSTEAFF; CDR3nt: TGCGCCAGCAGCCAAGATCCCGAGGGGAGTACTGAAGCTTTCTTT
abundance: -; d_gene: TRBD2; j_gene: TRBJ2-7; v_gene: TRBV19; CDR3aa: CASGLSLAGGPHEQYF; CDR3nt: TGTGCCAGTGGTCTAAGCTTAGCGGGAGGGCCCCACGAGCAGTACTTC
abundance: -; d_gene: -; j_gene: TRBJ2-3; v_gene: TRBV20-1; CDR3aa: CSASLGGQYF; CDR3nt: TGCAGTGCTAGTCTAGGAGGGCAGTATTTT
abundance: -; d_gene: -; j_gene: TRBJ2-7; v_gene: TRBV4-1; CDR3aa: CASSQDTATYEQYF; CDR3nt: TGCGCCAGCAGCCAAGATACGGCTACCTACGAGCAGTACTTC
abundance: -; d_gene: -; j_gene: TRBJ1-5; v_gene: TRBV28; CDR3aa: CASSLGLQPQHF; CDR3nt: TGTGCCAGCAGCCTCGGACTCCAGCCCCAGCATTTT
abundance: -; d_gene: -; j_gene: TRBJ1-4; v_gene: TRBV7-9; CDR3aa: CASSAQRGANEKLFF; CDR3nt: TGTGCCAGCAGCGCCCAGAGGGGAGCTAATGAAAAACTGTTTTTT
abundance: -; d_gene: -; j_gene: TRBJ2-1; v_gene: TRBV7-9; CDR3aa: CASSSPVEGSSYNEQFF; CDR3nt: TGTGCCAGCAGCTCACCCGTAGAGGGGAGCTCCTACAATGAGCAGTTCTTC
abundance: -; d_gene: -; j_gene: TRBJ1-4; v_gene: TRBV18; CDR3aa: CASSLSQVDEKLFF; CDR3nt: TGTGCCAGCTCACTTTCGCAAGTGGATGAAAAACTGTTTTTT